This T cell receptor beta chain was recovered during a study of blood T cells in healthy people across ages. Study results and limitations: Older age went with lower TCR beta diversity per million T cells, in a roughly linear way.

A J-beta primer mix and a sample-barcoded 5' primer were used in a second PCR of roughly 6 to 11 cycles. Per-sample output comprised a minimum of 2.5 million paired-end reads containing CDR3. TCRdb re-analysed the 5' RACE reads in MiXCR, keeping a single row per CDR3 protein. Of about 780,000 distinct CDR3 sequences listed, under 80% were seen once; the top ten hold about a quarter. CDR1 and CDR2 from the germline V gene are DFQATT and SNEGSKA (reference sequence). The trim removed 2 bases at V and 4 bases at J, leaving 10 bases unmatched. CDR3 length: 16 amino acids. Ten or more counts support this clonotype. Its cognate antigen is unknown. Drawing of peripheral blood yielded ten milliliters from each donor.

Sequencing was done on a sample of blood. The chain employs TRBV20-1 and TRBJ1-5; 8 nucleotides match TRBD1. This TCR came from a man aged 25 to 40 in good health. CDR3 DNA: TGCAGTGCTAGACTCGACAGGGGCCAGTGGAATCAGCCCCAGCATTTT. This gives the protein CSARLDRGQWNQPQHF.